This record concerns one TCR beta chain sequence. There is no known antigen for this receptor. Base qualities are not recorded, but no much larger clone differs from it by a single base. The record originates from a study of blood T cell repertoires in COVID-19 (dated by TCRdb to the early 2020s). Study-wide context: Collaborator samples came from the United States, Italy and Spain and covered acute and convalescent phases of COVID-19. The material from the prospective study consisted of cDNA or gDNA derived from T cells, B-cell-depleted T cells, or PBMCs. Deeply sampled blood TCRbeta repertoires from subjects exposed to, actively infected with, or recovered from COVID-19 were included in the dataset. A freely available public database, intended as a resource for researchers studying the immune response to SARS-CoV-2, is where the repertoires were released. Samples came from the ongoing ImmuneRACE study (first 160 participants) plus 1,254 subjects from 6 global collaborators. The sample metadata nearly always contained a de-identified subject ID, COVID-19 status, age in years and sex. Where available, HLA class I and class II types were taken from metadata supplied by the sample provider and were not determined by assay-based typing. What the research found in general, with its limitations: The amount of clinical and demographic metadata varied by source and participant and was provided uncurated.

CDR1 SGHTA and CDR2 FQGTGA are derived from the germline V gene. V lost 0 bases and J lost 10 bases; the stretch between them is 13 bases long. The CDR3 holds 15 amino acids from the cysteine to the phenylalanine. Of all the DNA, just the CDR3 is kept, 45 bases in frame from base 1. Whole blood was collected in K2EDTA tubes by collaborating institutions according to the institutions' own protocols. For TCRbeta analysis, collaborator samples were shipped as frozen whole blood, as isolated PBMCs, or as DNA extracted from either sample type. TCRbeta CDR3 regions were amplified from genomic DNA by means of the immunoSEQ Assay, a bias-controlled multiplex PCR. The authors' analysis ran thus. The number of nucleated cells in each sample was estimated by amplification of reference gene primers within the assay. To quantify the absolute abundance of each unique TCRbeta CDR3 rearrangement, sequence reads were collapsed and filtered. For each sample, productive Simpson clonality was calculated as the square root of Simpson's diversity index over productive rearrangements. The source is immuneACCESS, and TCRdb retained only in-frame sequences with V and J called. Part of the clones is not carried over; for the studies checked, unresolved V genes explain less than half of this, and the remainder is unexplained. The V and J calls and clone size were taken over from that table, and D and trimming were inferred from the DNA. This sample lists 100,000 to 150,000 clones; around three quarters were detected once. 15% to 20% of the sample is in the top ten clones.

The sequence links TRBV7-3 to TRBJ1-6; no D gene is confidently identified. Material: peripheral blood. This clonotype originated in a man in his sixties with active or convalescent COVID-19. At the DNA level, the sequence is TGTGCCAGCAGCTTAACAGGAGGGAGTGACTCACCCCTCCACTTT. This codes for CASSLTGGSDSPLHF. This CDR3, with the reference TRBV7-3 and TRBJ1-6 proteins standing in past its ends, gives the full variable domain GAGVSQTPSNKVTEKGKYVELRCDPISGHTALYWYRQSLGQGPEFLIYFQGTGAADDSGLPNDRFFAVRPEGSVSTLKIQRTERGDSAVYLCASSLTGGSDSPLHFGNGTRLTVT.